Only one count was recorded for the clone carrying this T cell receptor (beta chain). A single base separates this from a much larger clone, so it may be a read error. The missing conserved phenylalanine or tryptophan at the end of this CDR3 makes a read error likely. This specimen belongs to a study of T cells in Graves' hyperthyroidism and ophthalmopathy. Trimming took 6 bases from V and 0 from J; bases not matched to a gene: 5. Germline-derived CDR1 and CDR2 are KGHSH and LQKENI. The CDR3 sequence is 14 residues long. The source material, RNA transcripts, was used to amplify TCR beta CDR3 regions. A set of HTBI primers served as the primers for a first-round RT-PCR of the TCR CDR3. TCRdb used MiXCR to reprocess the multiplex PCR reads, holding one entry per CDR3 protein. The sample has some 760,000 distinct CDR3 sequences, about 14% seen once; the top ten hold 10% to 13%.

The receptor was derived from a woman younger than 30 with Graves' hyperthyroidism. J is TRBJ2-7 and V is TRBV18; 7 bases agree with TRBD1. Sequenced input: blood. CDR3 coding DNA: TGTGCCAGCTCTAGGGGACAGACCTCCTACGAGCAGTACTTA. Translation gives CASSRGQTSYEQYL.